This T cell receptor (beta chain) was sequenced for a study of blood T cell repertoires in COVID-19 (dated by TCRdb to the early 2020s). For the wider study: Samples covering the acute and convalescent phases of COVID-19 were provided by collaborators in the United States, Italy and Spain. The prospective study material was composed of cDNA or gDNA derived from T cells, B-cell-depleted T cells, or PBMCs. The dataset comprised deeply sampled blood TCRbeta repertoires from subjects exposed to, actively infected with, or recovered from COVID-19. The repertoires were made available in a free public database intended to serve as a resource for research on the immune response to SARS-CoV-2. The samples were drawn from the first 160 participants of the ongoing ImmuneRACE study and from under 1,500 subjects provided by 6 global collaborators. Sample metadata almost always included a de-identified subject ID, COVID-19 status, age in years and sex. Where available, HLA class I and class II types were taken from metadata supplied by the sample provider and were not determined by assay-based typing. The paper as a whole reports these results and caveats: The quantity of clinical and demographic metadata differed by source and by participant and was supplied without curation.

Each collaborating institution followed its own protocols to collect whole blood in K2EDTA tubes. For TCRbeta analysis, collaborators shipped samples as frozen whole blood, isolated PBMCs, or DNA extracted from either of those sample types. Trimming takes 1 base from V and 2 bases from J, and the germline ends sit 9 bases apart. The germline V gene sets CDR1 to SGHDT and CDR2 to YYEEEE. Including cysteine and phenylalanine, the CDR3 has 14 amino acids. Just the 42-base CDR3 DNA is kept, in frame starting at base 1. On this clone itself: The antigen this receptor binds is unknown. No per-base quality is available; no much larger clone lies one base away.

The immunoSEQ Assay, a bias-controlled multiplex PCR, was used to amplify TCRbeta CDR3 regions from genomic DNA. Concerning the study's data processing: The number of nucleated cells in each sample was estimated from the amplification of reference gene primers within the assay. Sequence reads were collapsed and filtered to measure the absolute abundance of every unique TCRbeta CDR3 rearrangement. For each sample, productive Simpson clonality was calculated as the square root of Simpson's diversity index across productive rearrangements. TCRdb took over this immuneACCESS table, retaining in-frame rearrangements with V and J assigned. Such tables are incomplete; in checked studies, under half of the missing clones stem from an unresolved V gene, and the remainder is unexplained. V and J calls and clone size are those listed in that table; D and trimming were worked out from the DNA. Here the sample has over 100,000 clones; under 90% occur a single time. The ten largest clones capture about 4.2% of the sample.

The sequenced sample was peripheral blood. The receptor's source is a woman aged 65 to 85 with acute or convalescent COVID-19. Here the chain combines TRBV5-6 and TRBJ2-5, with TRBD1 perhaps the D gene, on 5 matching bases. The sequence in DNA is TGTGCCAGCAGCTTGATTAGGACACAAGAGACCCAGTACTTC. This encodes CASSLIRTQETQYF. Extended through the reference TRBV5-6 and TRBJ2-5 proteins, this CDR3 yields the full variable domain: DAGVTQSPTHLIKTRGQQVTLRCSPKSGHDTVSWYQQALGQGPQFIFQYYEEEERQRGNFPDRFSGHQFPNYSSELNVNALLLGDSALYLCASSLIRTQETQYFGPGTRLLVL.